This paragraph covers one T cell receptor (beta chain) sequence. The antigen remains unidentified. These data come from a study of cytomegalovirus exposure and HLA in healthy donors. Study-wide results and caveats: When analyzed later, a missense DCLRE1C variant was found to be linked to TCR beta V- and J-gene trimming. It was reported in a later analysis that an Asian-associated ancestry cluster showed fewer N-insertions than the 666-donor mean.

The PCR had 60 Vbeta and 13 Jbeta primers. Sequenced by immunoSEQ multiplex PCR; TCRdb stores in-frame clones only, minus some. The sample shows around 140,000 clones, about two thirds of them seen only once. The CDR3 loop spans 15 amino acids. CDR1 is SGHAT, CDR2 FQNNGV, per germline. Trimming shortened V by 0 bases and J by 1 base, and 10 bases separated the two germline ends. The chain carries TRBV11-2 and TRBJ2-7; tentatively, D is TRBD2 (5 bases). This clonotype was obtained from a woman in her 40s in good health and CMV-seronegative. The sequencing input was PBMCs. The CDR3 loop is CASSLERTRSYEQYF. The CDR3 DNA follows: TGTGCCAGCAGCTTAGAGCGGACTCGTTCCTACGAGCAGTACTTC.